Listed below are T cell receptor beta chains from one sample, sequenced in a study of control samples from healthy donors and cancer patients. This table comes from immunoSEQ multiplex PCR, and its TCRdb copy is limited to in-frame clones, with some not included. The table records tens of thousands of clones, over 80% of them present only once. The sequenced material came from blood. These receptors were obtained from a man in his sixties in good health. Each CDR3 is given with its conserved first and last residue. Fields, in order: clone size, D gene, J gene, V gene, CDR3 DNA, CDR3 protein. A D gene is named only where the DNA matches it firmly. Where a row states a size, it is once, few, many or the class of an expanded clone; other rows omit it.

abundance: NA
d_gene: NA
j_gene: TRBJ2-1
v_gene: TRBV6-5
CDR3nt: TGTGCCAGCGGGAGGACTAATCTGTTCTTC
CDR3aa: CASGRTNLFF

abundance: NA
d_gene: NA
j_gene: TRBJ1-2
v_gene: TRBV6-5
CDR3nt: TGTGCCAGCACCACATCGGGTCTCTATGGCTACACCTTC
CDR3aa: CASTTSGLYGYTF

abundance: NA
d_gene: NA
j_gene: TRBJ2-7
v_gene: TRBV4-1
CDR3nt: TGCGCCAGCAGCCTGGGACTCGAAGATTCATACGAGCAGTACTTC
CDR3aa: CASSLGLEDSYEQYF

abundance: few
d_gene: NA
j_gene: TRBJ1-1
v_gene: TRBV24-1
CDR3nt: TGTGCCACCAGTGGCAAGAATGAAGCTTTCTTT
CDR3aa: CATSGKNEAFF

abundance: few
d_gene: TRBD1
j_gene: TRBJ1-5
v_gene: TRBV6-5
CDR3nt: TGTGCCAGCAGTTATACGACAGGGACCGATCAGCCCCAGCATTTT
CDR3aa: CASSYTTGTDQPQHF

abundance: NA
d_gene: NA
j_gene: TRBJ2-3
v_gene: TRBV7-9
CDR3nt: TGTGCCAGCAGCCCGGCGGAGGGGCGGAGAGATACGCAGTATTTT
CDR3aa: CASSPAEGRRDTQYF

abundance: few
d_gene: TRBD1
j_gene: TRBJ1-2
v_gene: TRBV2
CDR3nt: TGTGCCAGCAGCAGCCAGGGGACAGAGGGCTACACCTTC
CDR3aa: CASSSQGTEGYTF

abundance: medium-sized
d_gene: TRBD2
j_gene: TRBJ2-1
v_gene: TRBV6-2/TRBV6-3
CDR3nt: TGTGCCAGCAGCCAACCGGGGGGTAGGGAGCAGTTCTTC
CDR3aa: CASSQPGGREQFF

abundance: NA
d_gene: TRBD2
j_gene: TRBJ2-7
v_gene: TRBV6-2/TRBV6-3
CDR3nt: TGTGCCAGCAGTTACTTGAGCGGGAGAGACGAGCAGTACTTC
CDR3aa: CASSYLSGRDEQYF

abundance: NA
d_gene: NA
j_gene: TRBJ2-3
v_gene: TRBV9
CDR3nt: TGTGCCAGCAGCTCTTCACCCTCAGGGTCGAGCACAGATACGCAGTATTTT
CDR3aa: CASSSSPSGSSTDTQYF

abundance: NA
d_gene: TRBD2
j_gene: TRBJ2-7
v_gene: TRBV24-1
CDR3nt: TGTGCCACCAGTGACTCCAGCGGGAGGGCCCTCCTCGGGGAGCAGTACTTC
CDR3aa: CATSDSSGRALLGEQYF

abundance: NA
d_gene: NA
j_gene: TRBJ2-7
v_gene: TRBV2
CDR3nt: TGTGCCAGCAACTACAATGGCCGGGGGGAGCAGTACTTC
CDR3aa: CASNYNGRGEQYF

abundance: NA
d_gene: TRBD1
j_gene: TRBJ1-3
v_gene: TRBV3-1/TRBV3-2
CDR3nt: TGTGCCAGCAGCCAAGATCCCAGGGGGCCCTCTGGAAACACCATATATTTT
CDR3aa: CASSQDPRGPSGNTIYF

abundance: NA
d_gene: NA
j_gene: TRBJ2-2
v_gene: TRBV5-4
CDR3nt: TGTGCCAGCAGCTTGGGAGTATCAACGAACACCGGGGAGCTGTTTTTT
CDR3aa: CASSLGVSTNTGELFF

abundance: NA
d_gene: NA
j_gene: TRBJ1-1
v_gene: TRBV20-1
CDR3nt: TGCAGTGCTAGTAAAGGAGCGGGGGGCACTGAAGCTTTCTTT
CDR3aa: CSASKGAGGTEAFF

abundance: NA
d_gene: NA
j_gene: TRBJ2-5
v_gene: TRBV7-9
CDR3nt: TGTGCCAGCAGTGTCAGGAGGGAGACCCAGTACTTC
CDR3aa: CASSVRRETQYF

abundance: NA
d_gene: NA
j_gene: TRBJ1-5
v_gene: TRBV30
CDR3nt: TGTGCCTGGAGTGAGGGACGCAATCAGCCCCAGCATTTT
CDR3aa: CAWSEGRNQPQHF

abundance: NA
d_gene: NA
j_gene: TRBJ1-5
v_gene: TRBV19
CDR3nt: TGTGCCAGTAGTATCAGGGATTGGGGGCGAGGAAATCAGCCCCAGCATTTT
CDR3aa: CASSIRDWGRGNQPQHF

abundance: once
d_gene: TRBD1
j_gene: TRBJ1-6
v_gene: TRBV9
CDR3nt: TGTGCCAGCAGCGTAGACGACAGGGCAGGATCACCCCTCCACTTT
CDR3aa: CASSVDDRAGSPLHF

abundance: NA
d_gene: NA
j_gene: TRBJ1-2
v_gene: TRBV7-2
CDR3nt: TGTGCCAGCGGGCTCTCTGGCCCCTATGGCTACACCTTC
CDR3aa: CASGLSGPYGYTF

abundance: NA
d_gene: NA
j_gene: TRBJ1-2
v_gene: TRBV6-5
CDR3nt: TGTGCCAGCAGGCGCAAAAGTGGGTATGGCTACACCTTC
CDR3aa: CASRRKSGYGYTF

abundance: NA
d_gene: NA
j_gene: TRBJ2-6
v_gene: TRBV4-1
CDR3nt: TGCGCCAGCAGCCGCGTAATAGGGAACGTCCTGACTTTC
CDR3aa: CASSRVIGNVLTF

abundance: NA
d_gene: NA
j_gene: TRBJ2-7
v_gene: TRBV2
CDR3nt: TGTGCCAGCAGTGAAGATCAAGCCTACGAGCAGTACTTC
CDR3aa: CASSEDQAYEQYF

abundance: NA
d_gene: NA
j_gene: TRBJ2-2
v_gene: TRBV7-2
CDR3nt: TGTGCCAGCAGCCGGTTGAGGGGGGACACCGGGGAGCTGTTTTTT
CDR3aa: CASSRLRGDTGELFF

abundance: NA
d_gene: NA
j_gene: TRBJ1-1
v_gene: TRBV5-5
CDR3nt: TGTGCCAGCAGCTGGGGTTCCGACACTGAAGCTTTCTTT
CDR3aa: CASSWGSDTEAFF

abundance: NA
d_gene: TRBD1
j_gene: TRBJ1-3
v_gene: TRBV6-5
CDR3nt: TGTGCCAGCAGTTACTCGGGACAGATCTCTGGAAACACCATATATTTT
CDR3aa: CASSYSGQISGNTIYF

abundance: once
d_gene: NA
j_gene: TRBJ1-1
v_gene: TRBV25-1
CDR3nt: TGTGCCAGCAGTGGTACCTTGAACACTGAAGCTTTCTTT
CDR3aa: CASSGTLNTEAFF

abundance: NA
d_gene: NA
j_gene: TRBJ1-3
v_gene: TRBV6-5
CDR3nt: TGTGCCAGCAGAAGGGGGAACTCTGGAAACACCATATATTTT
CDR3aa: CASRRGNSGNTIYF

abundance: medium-sized
d_gene: NA
j_gene: TRBJ2-4
v_gene: TRBV3-1/TRBV3-2
CDR3nt: TGTGCCAGCAGCCAAGGAGGACTGTTTGACCAGTACTTC
CDR3aa: CASSQGGLFDQYF

abundance: NA
d_gene: NA
j_gene: TRBJ1-2
v_gene: TRBV20-1
CDR3nt: TGCAGTGCTAGGATGCCCTATGGCTACACCTTC
CDR3aa: CSARMPYGYTF

abundance: NA
d_gene: TRBD2
j_gene: TRBJ2-1
v_gene: TRBV11-2
CDR3nt: TGTGCCAGCAGCTTTATGGCCTTCGGGAGCGGGACCTACAATGAGCAGTTCTTC
CDR3aa: CASSFMAFGSGTYNEQFF

abundance: few
d_gene: NA
j_gene: TRBJ2-7
v_gene: TRBV19
CDR3nt: TGTGCCAGTAGTGCTTCCTCTAGCTCCTACGAGCAGTACTTC
CDR3aa: CASSASSSSYEQYF

abundance: NA
d_gene: TRBD1
j_gene: TRBJ2-6
v_gene: TRBV5-1
CDR3nt: TGCGCCAGCAGCGCGATATCCGGGACAGGGGGCAATGGGGCCAACGTCCTGACTTTC
CDR3aa: CASSAISGTGGNGANVLTF

abundance: NA
d_gene: NA
j_gene: TRBJ1-4
v_gene: TRBV5-4
CDR3nt: TGTGCCAGCAGCTTGTATGGCCCAACTAATGAAAAACTGTTTTTT
CDR3aa: CASSLYGPTNEKLFF

abundance: NA
d_gene: NA
j_gene: TRBJ1-4
v_gene: TRBV7-9
CDR3nt: TGTGCCAGCAGCTTAGCGGGGAGGGTTCGTGAAAAACTGTTTTTT
CDR3aa: CASSLAGRVREKLFF

abundance: NA
d_gene: NA
j_gene: TRBJ1-2
v_gene: TRBV19
CDR3nt: TGTGCCAGTAGTATTCCCCAAACAGGGAACTATGGCTACACCTTC
CDR3aa: CASSIPQTGNYGYTF

abundance: NA
d_gene: TRBD1
j_gene: TRBJ1-5
v_gene: TRBV9
CDR3nt: TGTGCCAGCAGCGCCAGTGGACAGGGTAGTTTACCCCAGCATTTT
CDR3aa: CASSASGQGSLPQHF

abundance: few
d_gene: TRBD1
j_gene: TRBJ1-6
v_gene: TRBV30
CDR3nt: TGTGCCTGGAGCACAGGGGATAGGGGGTCACCCCTCCACTTT
CDR3aa: CAWSTGDRGSPLHF

abundance: NA
d_gene: TRBD1
j_gene: TRBJ1-1
v_gene: TRBV4-1
CDR3nt: TGCGCCAGCAGCCACCCGACAGGGGGCACTGAAGCTTTCTTT
CDR3aa: CASSHPTGGTEAFF

abundance: NA
d_gene: TRBD2
j_gene: TRBJ2-7
v_gene: TRBV7-8
CDR3nt: TGTGCCAGCAGCGCAACTCTAGCGGGGGACTCCGAGCAGTACTTC
CDR3aa: CASSATLAGDSEQYF